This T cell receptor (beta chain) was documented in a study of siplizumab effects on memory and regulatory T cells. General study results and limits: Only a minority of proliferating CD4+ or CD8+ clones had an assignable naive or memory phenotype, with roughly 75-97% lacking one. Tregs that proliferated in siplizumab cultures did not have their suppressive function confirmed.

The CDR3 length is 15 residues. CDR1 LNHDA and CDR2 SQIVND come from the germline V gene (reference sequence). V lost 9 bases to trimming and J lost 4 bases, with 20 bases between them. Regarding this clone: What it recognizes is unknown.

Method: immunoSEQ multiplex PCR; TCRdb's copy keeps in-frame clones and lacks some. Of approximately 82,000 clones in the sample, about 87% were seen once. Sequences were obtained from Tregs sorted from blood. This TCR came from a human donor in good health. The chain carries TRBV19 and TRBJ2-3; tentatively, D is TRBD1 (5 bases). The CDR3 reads CASTSQGLVPDTQYF. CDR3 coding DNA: TGTGCCAGCACTTCCCAGGGATTGGTCCCAGATACGCAGTATTTT.